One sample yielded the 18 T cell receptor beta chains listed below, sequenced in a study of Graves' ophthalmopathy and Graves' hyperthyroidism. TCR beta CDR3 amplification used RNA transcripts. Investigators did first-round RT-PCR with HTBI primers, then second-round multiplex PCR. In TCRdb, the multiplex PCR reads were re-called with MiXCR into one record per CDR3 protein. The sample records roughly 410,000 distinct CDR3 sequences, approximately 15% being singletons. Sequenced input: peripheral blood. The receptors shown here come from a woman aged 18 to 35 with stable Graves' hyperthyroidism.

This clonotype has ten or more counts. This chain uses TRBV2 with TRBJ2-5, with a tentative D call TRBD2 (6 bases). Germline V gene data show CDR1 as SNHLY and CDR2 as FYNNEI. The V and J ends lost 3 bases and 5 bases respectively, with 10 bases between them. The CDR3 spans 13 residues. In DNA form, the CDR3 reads TGTGCCAGCAGTGAGGAGGGATGGGAGACCCAGTACTTC. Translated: CASSEEGWETQYF.

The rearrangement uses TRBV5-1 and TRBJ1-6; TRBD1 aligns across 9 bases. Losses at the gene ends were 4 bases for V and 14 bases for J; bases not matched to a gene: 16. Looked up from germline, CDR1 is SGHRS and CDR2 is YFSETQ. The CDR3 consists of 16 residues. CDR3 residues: CASSIAPGQGVSTLHF. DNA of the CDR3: TGCGCCAGCAGCATTGCCCCGGGACAGGGTGTATCGACCCTCCACTTT.

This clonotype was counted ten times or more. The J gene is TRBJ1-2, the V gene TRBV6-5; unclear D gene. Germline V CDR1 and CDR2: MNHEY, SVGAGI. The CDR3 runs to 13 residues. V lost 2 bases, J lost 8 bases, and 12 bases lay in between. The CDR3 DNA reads TGTGCCAGCAGTTACGATTTCTTTGAGGGCTACACCTTC. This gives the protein CASSYDFFEGYTF.

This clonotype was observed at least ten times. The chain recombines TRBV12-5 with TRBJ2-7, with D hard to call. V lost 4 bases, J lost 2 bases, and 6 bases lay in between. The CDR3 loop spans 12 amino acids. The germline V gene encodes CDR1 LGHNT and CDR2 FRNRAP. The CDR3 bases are TGTGCTAGTGGTTCGTGGACCTACGAGCAGTACTTC. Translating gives CASGSWTYEQYF. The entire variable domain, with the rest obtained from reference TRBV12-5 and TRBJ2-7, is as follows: DARVTQTPRHKVTEMGQEVTMRCQPILGHNTVFWYRQTMMQGLELLAYFRNRAPLDDSGMPKDRFSAEMPDATLATLKIQPSEPRDSAVYFCASGSWTYEQYFGPGTRLTVT.

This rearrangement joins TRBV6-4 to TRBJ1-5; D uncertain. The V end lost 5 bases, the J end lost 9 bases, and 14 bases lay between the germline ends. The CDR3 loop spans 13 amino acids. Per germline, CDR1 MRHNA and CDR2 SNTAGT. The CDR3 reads CASSSTEYAPQHF. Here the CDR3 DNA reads TGTGCCAGCAGTTCCACCGAGTACGCGCCCCAGCATTTT.

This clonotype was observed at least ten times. The CDR3 DNA sequence: TGTGCCAGCAGTTACTCTGGGGACAGTCAAGAGACCCAGTACTTC. This encodes CASSYSGDSQETQYF. V usage is TRBV6-5 and J usage is TRBJ2-5; 7 bases fit TRBD1. The CDR3 is 15 amino acids. CDR1 is MNHEY, CDR2 SVGAGI, per germline. J was trimmed by 2 bases and V by 0 bases; bases with no gene match: 3.

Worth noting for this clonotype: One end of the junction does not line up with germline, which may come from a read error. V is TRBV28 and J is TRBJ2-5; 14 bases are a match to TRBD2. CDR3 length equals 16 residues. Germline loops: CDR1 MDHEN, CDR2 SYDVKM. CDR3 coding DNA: TGTACCAGCAGTTTAGGGACTAGCGGGGGCCAAGAGACCCAGTACTTC. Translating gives CTSSLGTSGGQETQYF.

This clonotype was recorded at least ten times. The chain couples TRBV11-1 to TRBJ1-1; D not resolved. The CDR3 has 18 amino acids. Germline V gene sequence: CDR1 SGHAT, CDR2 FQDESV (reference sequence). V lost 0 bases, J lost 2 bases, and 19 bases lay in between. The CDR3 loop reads CASSLAVGSSSTNTEAFF. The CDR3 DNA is TGTGCCAGCAGCTTAGCTGTGGGGTCCTCTTCTACAAACACTGAAGCTTTCTTT.

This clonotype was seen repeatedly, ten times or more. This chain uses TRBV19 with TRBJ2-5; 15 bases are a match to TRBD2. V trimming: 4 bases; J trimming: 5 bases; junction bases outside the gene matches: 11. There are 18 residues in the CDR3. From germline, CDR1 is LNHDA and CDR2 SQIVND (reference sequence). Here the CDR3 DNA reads TGTGCCAGTAGTAGATCGGGACTAGCGGGGGGTCTGGATGAGACCCAGTACTTC. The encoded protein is CASSRSGLAGGLDETQYF.

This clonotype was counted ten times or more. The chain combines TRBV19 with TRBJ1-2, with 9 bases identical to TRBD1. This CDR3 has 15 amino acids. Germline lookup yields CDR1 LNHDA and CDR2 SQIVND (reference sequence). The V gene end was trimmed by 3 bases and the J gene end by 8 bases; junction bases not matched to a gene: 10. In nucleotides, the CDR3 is TGTGCCAGTAGTATCTCTCGAAGGACAGGGGACGGCTACACCTTC. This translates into CASSISRRTGDGYTF.

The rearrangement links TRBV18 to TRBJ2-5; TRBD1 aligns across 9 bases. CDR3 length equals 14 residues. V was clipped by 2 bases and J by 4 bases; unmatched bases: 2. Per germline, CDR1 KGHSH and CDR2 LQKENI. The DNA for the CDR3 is TGTGCCAGCTCACCATTGGACAGGGGAGAGACCCAGTACTTC. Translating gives CASSPLDRGETQYF.

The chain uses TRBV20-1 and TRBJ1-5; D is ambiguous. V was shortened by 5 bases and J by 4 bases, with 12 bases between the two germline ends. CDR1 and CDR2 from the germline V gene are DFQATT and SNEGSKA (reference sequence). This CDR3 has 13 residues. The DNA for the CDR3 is TGCAGTGCTCGGGTCCTCGAGAATCAGCCCCAGCATTTT. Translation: CSARVLENQPQHF.

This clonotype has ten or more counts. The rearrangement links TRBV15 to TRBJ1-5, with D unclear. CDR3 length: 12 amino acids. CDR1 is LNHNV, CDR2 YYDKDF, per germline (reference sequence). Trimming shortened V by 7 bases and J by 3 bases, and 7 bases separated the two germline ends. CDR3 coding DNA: TGTGCCACCAACCTCCCCAATCAGCCCCAGCATTTT. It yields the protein CATNLPNQPQHF.

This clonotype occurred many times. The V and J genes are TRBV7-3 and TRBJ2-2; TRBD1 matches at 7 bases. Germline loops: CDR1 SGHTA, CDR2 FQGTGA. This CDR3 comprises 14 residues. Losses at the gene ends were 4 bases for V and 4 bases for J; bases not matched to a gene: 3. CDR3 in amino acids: CASSSTGFTGELFF. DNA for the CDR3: TGTGCCAGCAGCTCGACAGGGTTCACCGGGGAGCTGTTTTTT.

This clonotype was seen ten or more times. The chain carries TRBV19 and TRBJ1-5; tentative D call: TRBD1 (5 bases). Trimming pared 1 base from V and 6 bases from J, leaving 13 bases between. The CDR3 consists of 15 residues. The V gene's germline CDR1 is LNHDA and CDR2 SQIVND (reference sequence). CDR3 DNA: TGTGCCAGTAGTATAGGGGTAGGGGTGGCTCAGCCCCAGCATTTT. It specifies CASSIGVGVAQPQHF.

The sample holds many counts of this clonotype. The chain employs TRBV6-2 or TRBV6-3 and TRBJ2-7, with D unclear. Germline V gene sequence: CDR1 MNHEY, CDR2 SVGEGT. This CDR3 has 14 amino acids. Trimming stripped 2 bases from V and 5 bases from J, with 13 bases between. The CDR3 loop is CASSYTGFWDEQYF. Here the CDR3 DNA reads TGTGCCAGCAGTTACACCGGGTTCTGGGACGAGCAGTACTTC.

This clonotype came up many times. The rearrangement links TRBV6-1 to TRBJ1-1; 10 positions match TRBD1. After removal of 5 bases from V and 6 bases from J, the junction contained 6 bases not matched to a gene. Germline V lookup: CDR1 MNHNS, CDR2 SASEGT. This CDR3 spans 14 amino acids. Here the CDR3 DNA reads TGTGCCAGCAGTAAGACAGGGGGCCCGCCTGAAGCTTTCTTT. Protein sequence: CASSKTGGPPEAFF.

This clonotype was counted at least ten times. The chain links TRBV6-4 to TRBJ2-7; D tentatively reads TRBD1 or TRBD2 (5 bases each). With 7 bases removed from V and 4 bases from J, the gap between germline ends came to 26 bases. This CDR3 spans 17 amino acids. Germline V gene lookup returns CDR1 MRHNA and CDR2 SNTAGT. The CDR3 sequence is CASKRFQGTGFGYEQYF. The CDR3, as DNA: TGTGCCAGCAAGAGGTTCCAGGGAACGGGATTCGGGTACGAGCAGTACTTC.